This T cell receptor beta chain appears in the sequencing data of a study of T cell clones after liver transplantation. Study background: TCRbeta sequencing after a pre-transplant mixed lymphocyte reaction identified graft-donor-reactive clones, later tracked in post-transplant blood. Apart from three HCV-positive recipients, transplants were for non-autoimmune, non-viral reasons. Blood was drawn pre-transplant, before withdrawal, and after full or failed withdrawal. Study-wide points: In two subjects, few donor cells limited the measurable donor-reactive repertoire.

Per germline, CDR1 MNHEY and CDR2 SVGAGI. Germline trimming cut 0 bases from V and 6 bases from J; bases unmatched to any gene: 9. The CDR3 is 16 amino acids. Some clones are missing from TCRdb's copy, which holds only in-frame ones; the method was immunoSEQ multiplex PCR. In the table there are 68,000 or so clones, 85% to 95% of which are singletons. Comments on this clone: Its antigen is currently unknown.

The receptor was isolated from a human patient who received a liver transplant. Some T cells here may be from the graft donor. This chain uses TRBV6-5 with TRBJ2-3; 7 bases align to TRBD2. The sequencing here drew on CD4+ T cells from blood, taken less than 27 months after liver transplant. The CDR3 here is CASSYSPSGDLDTQYF. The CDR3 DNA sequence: TGTGCCAGCAGTTACTCCCCTAGCGGCGATCTGGATACGCAGTATTTT.